The clone carrying this T cell receptor (beta chain) occurred a few times. V was trimmed by 3 bases and J by 7 bases, leaving 13 bases between them. The CDR3 is 13 amino acids. The germline V gene encodes CDR1 GTSNPN and CDR2 SVGIG (reference sequence). These data originate in a study of T cell responses to AZD1222 COVID-19 vaccine. Clones were sequenced by immunoSEQ multiplex PCR, and TCRdb holds only the in-frame ones, with some missing. This repertoire shows some 83,000 clones, about 91% found once; its top ten account for around 6%. This sample comprised peripheral blood, obtained 28 days after the second AZD1222 dose. The clonotype comes from an adult who received the AZD1222 COVID-19 vaccine. The chain carries TRBV30 and TRBJ1-5; possibly TRBD1 for D (5 bases). The CDR3 is CAWRQDVWQPQHF. CDR3 sequence (DNA): TGTGCCTGGAGACAGGACGTTTGGCAGCCCCAGCATTTT.